One and the same sample provided the 32 T cell receptor beta chains below, sequenced in a study of shared clonotypes between healthy human individuals. This table comes from immunoSEQ multiplex PCR, and its TCRdb copy is limited to in-frame clones, with some not included. The data contain 1,400,000 or so clones, about 98.5% of them singletons. Material for sequencing was naive CD4+ T cells sorted from blood. Subset described: CD45RA+ positively selected. The receptors were gathered from a man under 40 in good health.

Concerning this clone: This sample includes further DNA sequences coding for the same CDR3. The genes are TRBV5-1 and TRBJ2-5, with a possible D match to TRBD1 (5 bases). Trimming stripped 4 bases from V and 5 bases from J, with 12 bases between. The V gene's germline CDR1 is SGHRS and CDR2 YFSETQ. CDR3 length: 13 amino acids. DNA for the CDR3: TGCGCCAGCAGCCTTTCAGGGTTGGAGACCCAGTACTTC. Translated, it gives CASSLSGLETQYF.

The rearrangement links TRBV2 to TRBJ2-5; 10 nucleotides align to TRBD2. V was clipped by 1 base and J by 5 bases; unmatched bases: 7. This CDR3 is 16 amino acids long. The germline V gene encodes CDR1 SNHLY and CDR2 FYNNEI. In DNA, the CDR3 is TGTGCCAGCAGTGAAGAGGCTAGCGGGAGACCCGAGACCCAGTACTTC. It codes for CASSEEASGRPETQYF. The full variable domain, rest sourced from reference TRBV2 and TRBJ2-5, is EPEVTQTPSHQVTQMGQEVILRCVPISNHLYFYWYRQILGQKVEFLVSFYNNEISEKSEIFDDQFSVERPDGSNFTLKIRSTKLEDSAMYFCASSEEASGRPETQYFGPGTRLLVL.

The J gene is TRBJ1-1, the V gene TRBV7-6; no clear D gene. CDR3 size: 14 residues. V lost 8 bases and J 1 base, leaving 14 bases between the germline ends. The germline V gene has CDR1 SGHVS and CDR2 FNYEAQ. CDR3 sequence: CASANLNSNTEAFF. The CDR3 DNA is TGTGCCAGCGCAAATCTGAATTCGAACACTGAAGCTTTCTTT.

The rearrangement uses TRBV7-9 and TRBJ1-4, with D perhaps TRBD1 (6 bases). This CDR3 spans 15 amino acids. In germline, CDR1 is SEHNR, CDR2 FQNEAQ (reference sequence). The germline V and J ends were trimmed by 5 bases and 0 bases, with 10 bases remaining between them. Here the CDR3 reads CASSTWTATNEKLFF. CDR3 DNA sequence: TGTGCCAGCAGCACCTGGACAGCAACTAATGAAAAACTGTTTTTT. The full variable domain, its missing parts supplied by reference TRBV7-9 and TRBJ1-4, is DTGVSQNPRHKITKRGQNVTFRCDPISEHNRLYWYRQTLGQGPEFLTYFQNEAQLEKSRLLSDRFSAERPKGSFSTLEIQRTEQGDSAMYLCASSTWTATNEKLFFGSGTQLSVL.

This clone was seen just once. This chain joins TRBV11-2 and TRBJ2-3; no reliable D call. V lost 4 bases, J lost 3 bases, and 17 bases lay in between. CDR3 length: 16 amino acids. In germline, CDR1 is SGHAT, CDR2 FQNNGV. The CDR3 nucleotides are TGTGCCAGCAGCTGGATAAGGATCCAGGCAACAGATACGCAGTATTTT. Protein: CASSWIRIQATDTQYF.

The chain links TRBV18 to TRBJ2-1; 10 nucleotides match TRBD2. The CDR3 length is 16 residues. V lost 3 bases to trimming and J lost 8 bases; unmatched junction nucleotides: 10. Germline assignment: CDR1 KGHSH and CDR2 LQKENI. CDR3 sequence (DNA): TGTGCCAGCTCACCGGCGGGACTAGCGCCCTTTGATGAGCAGTTCTTC. Amino acid sequence: CASSPAGLAPFDEQFF.

The chain employs TRBV6-5 and TRBJ1-1; D gene ambiguous. CDR1 and CDR2 from the germline V gene are MNHEY and SVGAGI. The CDR3 contains 14 residues. The ends were cut back, 6 bases at V and 4 bases at J, with 15 bases in the middle. CDR3 sequence: CASRKGNPGTEAFF. The CDR3 region has the DNA TGTGCCAGCAGAAAAGGGAATCCGGGCACTGAAGCTTTCTTT.

This rearrangement joins TRBV5-1 to TRBJ2-3; the D is unclear. Per the germline V gene, CDR1 is SGHRS and CDR2 is YFSETQ. Deletions cut 4 bases from V and 4 bases from J, with 16 bases between. There are 15 residues in the CDR3. As DNA, the CDR3 is TGCGCCAGCAGCACCATTAAAATGGGGTCAGATACGCAGTATTTT. As protein: CASSTIKMGSDTQYF.

V usage is TRBV27 and J usage is TRBJ2-1; 8 nucleotides align to TRBD1. CDR3 length equals 13 residues. Germline assignment: CDR1 MNHEY and CDR2 SMNVEV (reference sequence). V lost 6 bases, J lost 6 bases, and 4 bases stayed unmatched. The CDR3 DNA sequence: TGTGCCAGCAGGACAGGGGTCACCAATGAGCAGTTCTTC. This sequence encodes CASRTGVTNEQFF.

This clone came up once. The chain employs TRBV2 and TRBJ1-1; tentative D call: TRBD1 (5 bases). The V gene's germline CDR1 is SNHLY and CDR2 FYNNEI. V was pared by 7 bases and J by 6 bases, with 18 bases between. The CDR3 runs to 14 residues. The chain's CDR3 is CASNPGRVIAEAFF. CDR3 bases: TGTGCCAGCAACCCAGGGCGGGTCATCGCTGAAGCTTTCTTT. The whole variable domain, filled in from reference TRBV2 and TRBJ1-1, reads EPEVTQTPSHQVTQMGQEVILRCVPISNHLYFYWYRQILGQKVEFLVSFYNNEISEKSEIFDDQFSVERPDGSNFTLKIRSTKLEDSAMYFCASNPGRVIAEAFFGQGTRLTVV.

This sequence joins TRBV14 and TRBJ1-1; no firm D call. This CDR3 has 15 amino acids. Per the germline V gene, CDR1 is SGHDN and CDR2 is FVKESK. With 2 bases removed from V and 0 bases from J, the gap between germline ends came to 10 bases. CDR3 region: CASSQQLILNTEAFF. The CDR3 region has the DNA TGTGCCAGCAGCCAACAGCTAATACTGAACACTGAAGCTTTCTTT.

As concerns this clone: Germline is not matched at one junction end, which may reflect a read error. Distinct nucleotide sequences in the sample also encode this CDR3. The genes are TRBV5-1 and TRBJ1-1; 8 positions agree with TRBD1. Germline CDR1 reads SGHRS; CDR2 reads YFSETQ. This CDR3 has 14 residues. CDR3 loop: CASSLDRVNTEAFF. As DNA, the CDR3 is TGCGCCAGCAGTTTGGACAGGGTGAACACTGAAGCTTTCTTT. The full variable domain, in which reference TRBV5-1 and TRBJ1-1 provide the parts outside the CDR3, is KAGVTQTPRYLIKTRGQQVTLSCSPISGHRSVSWYQQTPGQGLQFLFEYFSETQRNKGNFPGRFSGRQFSNSRSEMNVSTLELGDSALYLCASSLDRVNTEAFFGQGTRLTVV.

DNA of the CDR3: TGCGCCAGCAGCTTGGTGCCCGACAGGGTGAACACCGGGGAGCTGTTTTTT. It is translated as CASSLVPDRVNTGELFF. This sequence joins TRBV5-1 and TRBJ2-2; 7 bases line up with TRBD1. This CDR3 is 17 amino acids long. V gave up 0 bases and J gave up 1 base; unmatched junction bases: 6. CDR1 and CDR2 from the germline V gene are SGHRS and YFSETQ.

The chain couples TRBV5-1 to TRBJ2-2, with D possibly TRBD1 on 5 matching bases. Germline-derived CDR1 and CDR2 are SGHRS and YFSETQ. The CDR3 totals 16 residues. Trimming stripped 0 bases from V and 5 bases from J, with 14 bases between. The CDR3 sequence: CASSLGGQGRTGELFF. CDR3 bases: TGCGCCAGCAGCTTGGGCGGTCAGGGCAGAACCGGGGAGCTGTTTTTT.

This rearrangement joins TRBV6-1 to TRBJ2-3; no reliable D call. Between the trimmed V and J ends, which lost 4 bases and 4 bases, there was a span of 9 bases. The CDR3 sequence is 13 residues long. CDR1 and CDR2 from the germline V gene are MNHNS and SASEGT. CDR3 DNA: TGTGCCAGCAGTGGGTCCCACGCAGATACGCAGTATTTT. This sequence encodes CASSGSHADTQYF.

The J gene is TRBJ1-1, the V gene TRBV2; D may be TRBD1 (5 bases). Looked up from germline, CDR1 is SNHLY and CDR2 is FYNNEI. The CDR3 totals 13 residues. The ends were cut back, 6 bases at V and 1 base at J, with 9 bases in the middle. The CDR3 is CASRIQANTEAFF. CDR3 nucleotides: TGTGCCAGCAGGATACAGGCGAACACTGAAGCTTTCTTT.

V gene TRBV27 combines with J gene TRBJ2-2, with no clear D. The CDR3 contains 11 residues. Germline CDR1 is MNHEY and CDR2 is SMNVEV (reference sequence). The V gene lost 6 bases and the J gene lost 3 bases, with 2 bases spanning the gap. Written as DNA, the CDR3 is TGTGCCAGCAGCGACACCGGGGAGCTGTTTTTT. Amino acid sequence: CASSDTGELFF.

The chain couples TRBV2 to TRBJ1-2; D possibly corresponds to TRBD1 (5 bases). V lost 2 bases to trimming and J lost 8 bases, with 18 bases between them. CDR1 is SNHLY, CDR2 FYNNEI, per germline. The CDR3 contains 15 residues. In DNA, the CDR3 is TGTGCCAGCAGTGAATGGGGGATAGGGGATAAGGGCTACACCTTC. Translating gives CASSEWGIGDKGYTF.

Points on this clone: Other DNA sequences in this specimen translate into the identical CDR3. This chain uses TRBV18 with TRBJ1-2; 9 positions match TRBD1. The V gene end was trimmed by 3 bases and the J gene end by 2 bases; junction bases not matched to a gene: 1. CDR3 size: 14 residues. Per germline, CDR1 KGHSH and CDR2 LQKENI. The CDR3 spells CASSPGQGNYGYTF. Here the CDR3 DNA reads TGTGCCAGCTCACCCGGACAGGGGAACTATGGCTACACCTTC.

Remarks on this clone: Other nucleotide sequences in the sample specify the same CDR3. The chain recombines TRBV5-1 with TRBJ1-4; TRBD1 aligns across 9 bases. The CDR3 covers 15 residues. The V segment lost 4 bases and the J segment 0 bases; nucleotides outside the gene matches: 1. CDR1 is SGHRS and CDR2 is YFSETQ in the germline V gene. The CDR3 here is CASSRDRATNEKLFF. The CDR3 region has the DNA TGCGCCAGCAGCAGGGACAGGGCAACTAATGAAAAACTGTTTTTT.

This clone occurred once. The chain combines TRBV10-3 with TRBJ1-4, with D tentatively TRBD1 (5 bases). V was cut by 5 bases and J by 8 bases, with 12 bases left in between. The CDR3 runs to 13 residues. CDR1 is ENHRY and CDR2 is SYGVKD in the germline V gene. CDR3 nucleotides: TGTGCCATCAGTCCAGGCCGGGGCGAAAAACTGTTTTTT. Its protein is CAISPGRGEKLFF.

The chain couples TRBV5-1 to TRBJ2-5, with D uncertain. V was pared by 2 bases and J by 0 bases, with 11 bases between. The CDR3 has 15 residues. CDR1 is SGHRS, CDR2 YFSETQ, per germline. The CDR3 DNA reads as TGCGCCAGCAGCTTCGGTTGGGGAAACCAAGAGACCCAGTACTTC. Translation: CASSFGWGNQETQYF.

The chain links TRBV28 to TRBJ1-2; D unclear. Per germline, CDR1 MDHEN and CDR2 SYDVKM. The germline V and J ends were trimmed by 5 bases and 1 base, with 8 bases remaining between them. The length of the CDR3 is 13 residues. CDR3: CASSAGINYGYTF. As DNA, the CDR3 is TGTGCCAGCAGTGCGGGGATTAACTATGGCTACACCTTC.

CDR3 sequence: CASSKGQGNTGELFF. As DNA, the CDR3 is TGTGCCAGTAGTAAGGGGCAGGGTAACACCGGGGAGCTGTTTTTT. V usage is TRBV19 and J usage is TRBJ2-2; a weak D match, TRBD1 (5 bases). V dropped 4 bases and J dropped 2 bases, with 11 bases sitting between them. The CDR3 length is 15 residues. Germline CDR1 is LNHDA and CDR2 is SQIVND (reference sequence).

Regarding this clone: Other DNA sequences in this specimen translate into the identical CDR3. This chain uses TRBV5-1 with TRBJ2-1, with TRBD2 identical over 8 bases. This CDR3 is 15 amino acids long. The trim removed 3 bases at V and 0 bases at J, leaving 2 bases unmatched. Germline loops: CDR1 SGHRS, CDR2 YFSETQ. CDR3 sequence (DNA): TGCGCCAGCAGCTCTGGGACTAGCTCCTACAATGAGCAGTTCTTC. Translated: CASSSGTSSYNEQFF.

V usage is TRBV28 and J usage is TRBJ2-3; 8 nucleotides agree with TRBD2. Looked up from germline, CDR1 is MDHEN and CDR2 is SYDVKM. Trimming took 7 bases from V and 2 from J; bases not matched to a gene: 11. The CDR3 covers 16 residues. The CDR3 loop reads CASKPGLVGSTDTQYF. DNA of the CDR3: TGTGCCAGCAAACCGGGACTAGTTGGGTCCACAGATACGCAGTATTTT.

The chain combines TRBV7-9 with TRBJ2-5, with D perhaps matching TRBD1 (6 bases). The germline V gene has CDR1 SEHNR and CDR2 FQNEAQ (reference sequence). The CDR3 consists of 14 residues. V was cut by 7 bases and J by 0 bases, with 12 bases left in between. Written as DNA, the CDR3 is TGTGCCAGCATGGGGGCCACGTACCAAGAGACCCAGTACTTC. This sequence encodes CASMGATYQETQYF.

This clone was seen once. CDR3 loop: CSVQQGRETQYF. For the CDR3, the DNA is TGCAGCGTACAACAGGGACGAGAGACCCAGTACTTC. The rearrangement uses TRBV29-1 and TRBJ2-5; the D gene is possibly TRBD1 (6 bases). The CDR3 is 12 amino acids. Between the trimmed V and J ends, which lost 6 bases and 4 bases, there was a span of 12 bases. CDR1 is SQVTM and CDR2 is ANQGSEA in the germline V gene.

The chain employs TRBV13 and TRBJ2-1; 14 bases match TRBD2. This CDR3 spans 15 amino acids. The V segment lost 5 bases and the J segment 8 bases; nucleotides outside the gene matches: 5. Germline assignment: CDR1 PRHDT and CDR2 FYEKMQ (reference sequence). CDR3 in DNA: TGTGCCAGCAGCGGCCGACTAGCGGGAGGGGATGAGCAGTTCTTC. Protein product: CASSGRLAGGDEQFF.

This clone has only one observation. At one end the junction does not follow the germline gene, possibly because of a read error. This sequence joins TRBV7-9 and TRBJ2-1; D gene ambiguous. The CDR3 spans 11 residues. Per germline, CDR1 SEHNR and CDR2 FQNEAQ (reference sequence). The CDR3 region is CASSSYDEQFF. CDR3 bases: TGTGCCAGCAGCTCCTACGATGAGCAGTTCTTC.

The chain is built from TRBV13 and TRBJ2-7; D not resolved. V was clipped by 2 bases and J by 1 base, with 6 bases between them. CDR3 length: 13 residues. CDR1 is PRHDT, CDR2 FYEKMQ, per germline (reference sequence). The CDR3 region is CASSLNRSYEQYF. CDR3 coding DNA: TGTGCCAGCAGCTTAAACAGATCCTACGAGCAGTACTTC.

J is TRBJ1-2 and V is TRBV30, with TRBD1 as a possible D gene (6 bases). The CDR3 covers 15 residues. Germline-derived CDR1 and CDR2 are GTSNPN and SVGIG (reference sequence). The V end lost 0 bases, the J end lost 7 bases, and 18 bases lay between the germline ends. CDR3 in amino acids: CAWSVPGGHGSGYTF. The DNA for the CDR3 is TGTGCCTGGAGTGTACCTGGGGGACACGGATCTGGCTACACCTTC.